This section outlines one T cell receptor beta chain sequence together with its context. Its antigen is undetermined. A J-beta primer mix and a sample-barcoded 5' primer were used in a second PCR of roughly 6 to 11 cycles. Each sample provided no less than 2.5 million CDR3-containing paired-end reads. TCRdb re-called the 5' RACE reads through MiXCR, storing one row per CDR3 protein. The repertoire holds 500,000 to 700,000 distinct CDR3 sequences, about 30% seen once, with approximately 14% in the top ten. These data are taken from a study of blood T cells in healthy people across ages. In the study overall: With template switching, about one barcoded beta molecule was captured per two T cells.

The CDR3 is 14 amino acids. The V gene end was trimmed by 6 bases and the J gene end by 1 base; junction bases not matched to a gene: 7. The germline V gene has CDR1 DFQATT and CDR2 SNEGSKA (reference sequence). Notes on the study in general: Among T cells, TCR beta diversity per million cells dropped roughly linearly as age rose.

Isolated per sample were at least 6 million PBMCs. This chain links TRBV20-1 with TRBJ2-5; TRBD2 matches at 8 bases. This sequence was found in a woman aged 80 or over in good health. Input material: blood. The CDR3: CSARGGFGQETQYF. The CDR3 bases are TGCAGTGCCCGGGGGGGTTTCGGCCAAGAGACCCAGTACTTC.